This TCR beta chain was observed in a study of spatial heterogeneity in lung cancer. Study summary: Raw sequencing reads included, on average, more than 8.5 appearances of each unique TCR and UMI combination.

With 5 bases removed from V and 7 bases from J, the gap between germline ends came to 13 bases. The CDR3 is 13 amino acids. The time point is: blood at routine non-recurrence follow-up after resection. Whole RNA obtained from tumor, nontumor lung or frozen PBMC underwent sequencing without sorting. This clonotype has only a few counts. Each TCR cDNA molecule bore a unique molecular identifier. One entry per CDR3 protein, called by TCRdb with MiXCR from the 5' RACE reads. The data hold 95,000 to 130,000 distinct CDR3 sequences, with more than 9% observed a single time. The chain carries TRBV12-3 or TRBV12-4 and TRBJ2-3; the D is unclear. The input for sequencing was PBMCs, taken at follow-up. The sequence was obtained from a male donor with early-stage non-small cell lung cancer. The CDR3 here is CASSPLWGNTQYF. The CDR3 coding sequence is TGTGCCAGCAGTCCCCTCTGGGGAAATACGCAGTATTTT.